This T cell receptor beta chain was identified during a study of blood T cell repertoires in COVID-19. In the original workflow: It was from reference gene primer amplification that nucleated cell counts were estimated. The protocol was immunoSEQ multiplex PCR, while the TCRdb copy is restricted to in-frame clones and leaves out a portion. That table supplies the V and J calls and clone size; D and trimming were determined from the DNA. This table has about 280,000 clones, roughly 90% appearing once. This clone was found once. Looked up from germline, CDR1 is SGHAT and CDR2 is FQNNGV. The CDR3 spans 15 residues. V was cut by 0 bases and J by 5 bases, with 11 bases left in between.

This TCR was recovered from a man aged 35-49 years with acute or convalescent COVID-19. Sequencing was performed on peripheral blood. The chain employs TRBV11-2 and TRBJ1-5, with a tentative D call TRBD1 (6 bases). CDR3 sequence reads: CASSLDSQGYQPQHF. The CDR3 nucleotides are TGTGCCAGCAGCTTAGATTCCCAGGGGTATCAGCCCCAGCATTTT.